The T cell receptor beta chain under discussion was sequenced for a study of neoadjuvant nivolumab and ipilimumab in lung cancer (TCRdb year 2020). Study-wide context: In the NEOSTAR trial, nivolumab was administered intravenously at 3 mg/kg on days 1, 15 and 29, and the combination arm also received ipilimumab 1 mg/kg on day 1 only. The primary endpoint of the trial was the rate of major pathologic response (MPR) in the intention-to-treat population of each study arm. Of the approximately 44 patients with operable NSCLC treated in the trial, approximately 23 were randomized to nivolumab monotherapy and approximately 21 to nivolumab plus ipilimumab. TCR repertoires in pretherapy (baseline) peripheral blood were compared with TCR repertoires in tumors resected at surgery after neoadjuvant immune checkpoint blockade. Matched pretherapy and resected tumor pairs were analyzed for seven patients, of whom four received nivolumab and three received nivolumab plus ipilimumab.

The time point label, read with the paper, signifies: pretherapy, before neoadjuvant immune checkpoint inhibitors. Samples came from the phase 2 randomized NEOSTAR trial, which tested neoadjuvant nivolumab or nivolumab plus ipilimumab followed by surgery in operable NSCLC. The CDR3 covers 13 residues, taking in both the cysteine and the phenylalanine. The only DNA kept is the CDR3, 39 bases in frame from the first base. V sheds 5 bases and J sheds 6 bases, leaving 13 bases between their ends. The germline V gene (reference sequence) provides CDR1 LNHDA and CDR2 SQIVND. Receptor amplification or capture employed the immunoSEQ multiplex PCR assay. Concerning the study's data processing: Richness and clonality were used to summarize the repertoires, and clones that significantly expanded or contracted between pre- and post-therapy samples were identified. TCRdb holds this immuneACCESS table with in-frame rearrangements only. Some clones are missing; in checked studies, unresolved V genes explain under half, and the rest has no known cause. V, J and clone size derive from that table, while D and trimming were established from the DNA sequence. Recorded for this sample are 40,000 to 60,000 clones; about 89% of them occurred a single time. The ten top clones hold under 4.5% of the sample.

Regarding this clone: Its antigen remains unidentified. Base quality data are lacking; no much larger clone is found one base away.

What the research found in general, with its limitations: Tumor T-cell richness and clonality rose from pretherapy to surgery in three of three dual-therapy tumors but in only two of four nivolumab-treated tumors. No significant correlation was found between TCR clonality and pathologic tumor regression, and only one major-pathologic-response sample was available for the clonality analysis. Compared with tumor-adjacent uninvolved lung, resected tumors had greater TCR richness and clonality, and increases showed up in more of the dual-therapy-treated tumors. A small number of samples was subjected to TCR sequencing. A positive correlation was observed between pretherapy blood TCR richness and richness in tumors resected after neoadjuvant therapy (Spearman R of about 0.8).

This sample comprised blood, obtained before neoadjuvant nivolumab, alone or with ipilimumab. The V gene is TRBV19 and the J gene is TRBJ1-1; no confident D gene assignment can be made. This clonotype was obtained from an adult with non-small cell lung cancer. Some clones in this sample may be carry-over from other donors' samples. The CDR3 loop reads CASSRSGRAEAFF. The sequenced DNA: TGTGCCAGTAGTCGTTCTGGGAGGGCTGAAGCTTTCTTT.